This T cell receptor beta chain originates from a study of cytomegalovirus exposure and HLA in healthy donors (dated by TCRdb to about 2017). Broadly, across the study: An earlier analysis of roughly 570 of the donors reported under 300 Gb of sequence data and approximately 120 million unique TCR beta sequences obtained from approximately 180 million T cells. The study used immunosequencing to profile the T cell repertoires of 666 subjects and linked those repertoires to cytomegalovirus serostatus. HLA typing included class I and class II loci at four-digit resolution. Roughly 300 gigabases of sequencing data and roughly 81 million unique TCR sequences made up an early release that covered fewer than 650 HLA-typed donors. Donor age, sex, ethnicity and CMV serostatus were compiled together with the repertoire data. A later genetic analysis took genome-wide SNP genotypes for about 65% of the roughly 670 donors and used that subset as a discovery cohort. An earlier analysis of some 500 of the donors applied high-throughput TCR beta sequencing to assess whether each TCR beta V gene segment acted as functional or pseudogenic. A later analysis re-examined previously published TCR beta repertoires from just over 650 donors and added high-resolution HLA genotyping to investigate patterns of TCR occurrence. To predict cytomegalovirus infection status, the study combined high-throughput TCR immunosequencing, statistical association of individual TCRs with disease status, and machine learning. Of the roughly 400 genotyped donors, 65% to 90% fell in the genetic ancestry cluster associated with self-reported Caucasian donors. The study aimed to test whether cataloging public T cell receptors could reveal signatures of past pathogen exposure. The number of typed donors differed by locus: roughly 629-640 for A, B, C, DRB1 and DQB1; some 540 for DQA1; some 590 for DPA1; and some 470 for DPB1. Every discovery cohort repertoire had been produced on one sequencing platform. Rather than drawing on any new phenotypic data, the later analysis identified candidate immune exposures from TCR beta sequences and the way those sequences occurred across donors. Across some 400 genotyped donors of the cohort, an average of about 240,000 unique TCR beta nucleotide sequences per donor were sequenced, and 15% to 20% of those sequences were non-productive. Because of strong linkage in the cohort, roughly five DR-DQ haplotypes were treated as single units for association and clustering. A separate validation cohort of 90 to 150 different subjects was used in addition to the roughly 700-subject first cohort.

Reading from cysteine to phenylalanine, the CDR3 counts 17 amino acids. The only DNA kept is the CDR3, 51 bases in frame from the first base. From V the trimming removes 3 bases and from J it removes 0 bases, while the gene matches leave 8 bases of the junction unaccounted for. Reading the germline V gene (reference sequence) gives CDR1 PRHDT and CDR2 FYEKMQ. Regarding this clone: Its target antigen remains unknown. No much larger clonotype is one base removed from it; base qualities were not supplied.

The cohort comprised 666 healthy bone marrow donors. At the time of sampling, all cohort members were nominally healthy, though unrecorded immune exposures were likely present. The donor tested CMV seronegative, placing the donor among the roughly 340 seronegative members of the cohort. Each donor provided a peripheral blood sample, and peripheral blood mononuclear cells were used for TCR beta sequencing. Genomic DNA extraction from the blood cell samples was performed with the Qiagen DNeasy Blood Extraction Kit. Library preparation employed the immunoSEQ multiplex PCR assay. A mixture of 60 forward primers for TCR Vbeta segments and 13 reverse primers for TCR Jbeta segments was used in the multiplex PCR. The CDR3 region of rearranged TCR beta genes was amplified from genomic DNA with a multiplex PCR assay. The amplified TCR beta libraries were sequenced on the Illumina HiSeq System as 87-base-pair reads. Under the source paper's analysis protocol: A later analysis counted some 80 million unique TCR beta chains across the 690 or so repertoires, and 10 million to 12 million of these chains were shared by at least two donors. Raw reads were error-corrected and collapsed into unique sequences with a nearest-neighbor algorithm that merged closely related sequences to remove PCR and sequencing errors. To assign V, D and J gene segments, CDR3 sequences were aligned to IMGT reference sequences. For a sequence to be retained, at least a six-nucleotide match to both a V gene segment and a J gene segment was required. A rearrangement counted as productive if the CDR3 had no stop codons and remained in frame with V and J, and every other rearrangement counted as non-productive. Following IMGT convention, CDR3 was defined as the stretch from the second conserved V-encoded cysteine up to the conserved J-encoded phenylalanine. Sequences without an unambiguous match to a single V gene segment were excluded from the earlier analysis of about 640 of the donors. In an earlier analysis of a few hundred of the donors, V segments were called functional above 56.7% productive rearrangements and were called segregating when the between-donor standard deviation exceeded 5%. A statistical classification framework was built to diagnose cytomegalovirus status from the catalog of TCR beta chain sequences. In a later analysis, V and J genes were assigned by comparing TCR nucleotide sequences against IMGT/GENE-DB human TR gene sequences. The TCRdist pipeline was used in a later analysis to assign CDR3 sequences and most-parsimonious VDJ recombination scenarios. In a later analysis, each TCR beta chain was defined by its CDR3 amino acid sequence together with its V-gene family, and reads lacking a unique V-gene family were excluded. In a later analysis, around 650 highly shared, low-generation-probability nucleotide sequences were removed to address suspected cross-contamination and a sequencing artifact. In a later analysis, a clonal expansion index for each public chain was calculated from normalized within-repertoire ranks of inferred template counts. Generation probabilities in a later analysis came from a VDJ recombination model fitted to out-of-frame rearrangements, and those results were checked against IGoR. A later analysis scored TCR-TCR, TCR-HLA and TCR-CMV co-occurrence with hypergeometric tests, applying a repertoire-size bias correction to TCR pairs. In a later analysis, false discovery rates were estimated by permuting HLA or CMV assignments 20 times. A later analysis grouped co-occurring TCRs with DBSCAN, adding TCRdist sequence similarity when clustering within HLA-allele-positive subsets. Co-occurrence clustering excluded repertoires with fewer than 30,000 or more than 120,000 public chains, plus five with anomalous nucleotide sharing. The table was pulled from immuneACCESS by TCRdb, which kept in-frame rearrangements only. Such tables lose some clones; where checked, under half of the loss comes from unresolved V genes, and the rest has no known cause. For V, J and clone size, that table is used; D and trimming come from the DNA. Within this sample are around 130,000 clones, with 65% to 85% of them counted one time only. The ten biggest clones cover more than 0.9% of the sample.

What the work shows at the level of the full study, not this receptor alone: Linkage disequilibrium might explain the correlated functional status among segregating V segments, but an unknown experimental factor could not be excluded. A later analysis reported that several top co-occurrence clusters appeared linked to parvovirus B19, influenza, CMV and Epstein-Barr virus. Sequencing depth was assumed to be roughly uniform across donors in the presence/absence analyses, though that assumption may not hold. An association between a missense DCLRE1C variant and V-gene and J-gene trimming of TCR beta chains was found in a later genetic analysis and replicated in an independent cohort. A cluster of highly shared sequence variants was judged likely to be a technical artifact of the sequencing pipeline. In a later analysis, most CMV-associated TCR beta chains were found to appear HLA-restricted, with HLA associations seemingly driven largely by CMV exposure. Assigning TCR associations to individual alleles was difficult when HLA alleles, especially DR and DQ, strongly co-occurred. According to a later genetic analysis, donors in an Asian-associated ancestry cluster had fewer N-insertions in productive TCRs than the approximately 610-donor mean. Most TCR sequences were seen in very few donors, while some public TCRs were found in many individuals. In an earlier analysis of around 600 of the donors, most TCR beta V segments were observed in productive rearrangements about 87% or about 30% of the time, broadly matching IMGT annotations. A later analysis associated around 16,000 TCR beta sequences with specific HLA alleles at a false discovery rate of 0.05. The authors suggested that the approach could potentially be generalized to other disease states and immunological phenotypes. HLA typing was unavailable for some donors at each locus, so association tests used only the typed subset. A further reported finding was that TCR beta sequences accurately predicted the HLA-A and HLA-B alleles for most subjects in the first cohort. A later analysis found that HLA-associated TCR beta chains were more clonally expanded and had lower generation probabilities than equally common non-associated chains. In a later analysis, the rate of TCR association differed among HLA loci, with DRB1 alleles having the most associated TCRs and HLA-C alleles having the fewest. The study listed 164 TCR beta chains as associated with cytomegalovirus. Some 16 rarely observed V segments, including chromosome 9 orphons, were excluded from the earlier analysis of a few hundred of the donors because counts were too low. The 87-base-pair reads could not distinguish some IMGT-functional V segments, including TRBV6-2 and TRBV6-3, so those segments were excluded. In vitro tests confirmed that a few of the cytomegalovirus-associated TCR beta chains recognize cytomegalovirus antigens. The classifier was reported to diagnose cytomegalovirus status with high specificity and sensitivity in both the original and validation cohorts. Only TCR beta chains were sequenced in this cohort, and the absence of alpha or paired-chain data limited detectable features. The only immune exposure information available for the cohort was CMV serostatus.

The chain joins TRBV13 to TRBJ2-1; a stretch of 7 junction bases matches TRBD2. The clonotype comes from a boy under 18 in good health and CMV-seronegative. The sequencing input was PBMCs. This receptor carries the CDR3 CASSFLAALNSYNEQFF. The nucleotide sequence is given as TGTGCCAGCAGCTTCCTAGCGGCCTTAAACTCCTACAATGAGCAGTTCTTC.